This T cell receptor beta chain was captured in a study of technical replicates of blood from several donors. Germline trimming cut 0 bases from V and 4 bases from J; bases unmatched to any gene: 9. The germline V gene encodes CDR1 MGHRA and CDR2 YSYEKL. The CDR3 length is 17 residues. This table comes from immunoSEQ multiplex PCR, and its TCRdb copy is limited to in-frame clones, with some not included. The sample yields 74,000 or so clones, approximately 96% seen once. The specimen was T cells isolated from PBMCs. The V gene is TRBV4-1, the J gene TRBJ1-3; 7 bases line up with TRBD1. The TCR comes from a human donor in good health. This CDR3 is CASSQEFGRGPGNTIYF. The CDR3 coding sequence is TGCGCCAGCAGCCAAGAATTCGGAAGGGGGCCCGGAAACACCATATATTTT.